This T cell receptor (beta chain) was recovered during a study of shared clonotypes between healthy human individuals. General study findings and limits: Relative to memory subsets, naive subsets generally showed larger estimated richness.

The protocol was immunoSEQ multiplex PCR, while the TCRdb copy is restricted to in-frame clones and leaves out a portion. Of about a million clones in the sample, 60% to 80% were seen once. With regard to this clone: No antigen is known for it.

Germline assignment: CDR1 SGHRS and CDR2 YFSETQ. The V and J ends lost 4 bases and 6 bases, in that order; junction bases with no gene match: 6. This CDR3 region has 14 residues. The V and J genes are TRBV5-1 and TRBJ2-1; 8 positions agree with TRBD1. Sequencing was done on a sample of memory CD4+ T cells from PBMCs. Specified subset: CD45RA-negative fraction. This sequence was found in a man aged 18-30 years in good health. Some clones in this sample may be carry-over from other donors' samples. The CDR3: CASSGSDRGNEQFF. DNA for the CDR3: TGCGCCAGCAGCGGAAGTGACAGGGGCAATGAGCAGTTCTTC.